This T cell receptor beta chain was identified in a study of T cells in Graves' hyperthyroidism and ophthalmopathy. RNA transcripts provided the source from which TCR beta CDR3 regions were amplified. Researchers ran a first-round RT-PCR on the TCR CDR3 using the HTBI primer set. TCRdb reprocessed the multiplex PCR reads via MiXCR and lists one record per CDR3 protein. The sample includes 390,000 or so distinct CDR3 sequences, roughly 14% of them seen just once. The V gene lost 0 bases and the J gene lost 3 bases, with 12 bases spanning the gap. Germline V gene data show CDR1 as SGHRS and CDR2 as YFSETQ. This CDR3 spans 15 amino acids. This clonotype was found many times.

The rearrangement joins TRBV5-1 to TRBJ1-1; a weak D match, TRBD1 (5 bases). This clonotype was sampled from a man aged 18 to 30 with Graves' ophthalmopathy. Sequencing was carried out using blood. The CDR3 bases are TGCGCCAGCAGCTTGGCAATAGGGGTCCACACTGAAGCTTTCTTT. Amino acids: CASSLAIGVHTEAFF.